What follows are 11 T cell receptor beta chains derived from one specimen sequenced in a study of chemoradiotherapy in HPV16-positive cancers. Profiling relied on immunoSEQ multiplex PCR, and the TCRdb table lists in-frame clones only, not all of them. The sample lists some 7,200 clones, about 88% occurring once. The sequencing here drew on tumor tissue, taken from a patient who underwent chemoradiotherapy. The source is a human donor with HPV-associated anogenital cancer.

The rearrangement uses TRBV30 and TRBJ1-6, with D uncertain. CDR3 length: 14 amino acids. Germline CDR1 is GTSNPN and CDR2 is SVGIG (reference sequence). V was cut by 3 bases and J by 10 bases, with 16 bases left in between. This CDR3 is CAWRTERTGSPLHF. DNA for the CDR3: TGTGCCTGGAGGACTGAAAGAACGGGATCACCCCTCCACTTT.

The chain recombines TRBV2 with TRBJ1-2; D possibly corresponds to TRBD1 (5 bases). V gave up 5 bases and J gave up 7 bases, with 14 bases separating them. The germline V gene encodes CDR1 SNHLY and CDR2 FYNNEI. CDR3 length equals 13 residues. CDR3 nucleotides: TGTGCCAGCAGTCCTTCCGGGGCTTTTGGCTACACCTTC. Translated, it gives CASSPSGAFGYTF.

The chain combines TRBV11-2 with TRBJ2-1, with D possibly being TRBD1 or TRBD2 (5 bases each). The CDR3 spans 15 residues. With 5 bases removed from V and 4 bases from J, the gap between germline ends came to 15 bases. Per the germline V gene, CDR1 is SGHAT and CDR2 is FQNNGV. DNA of the CDR3: TGTGCCAGCAGCCCCGACAGCGGACGGTACAATGAGCAGTTCTTC. As protein: CASSPDSGRYNEQFF.

The V call is TRBV4-2, the J call TRBJ2-7; 12 nucleotides line up with TRBD2. The V segment lost 4 bases and the J segment 6 bases; nucleotides outside the gene matches: 25. The CDR3 runs 21 residues. The germline CDR1 and CDR2 sequences are LGHNA and YNFKEQ. The CDR3 bases are TGTGCCAGCAGCCGTATGTCGCAGGTGGGTCTAGCGGGAGGGGAATGGAGCGAGCAGTACTTC. Translation: CASSRMSQVGLAGGEWSEQYF.

The chain joins TRBV29-1 to TRBJ2-7; TRBD2 might be the D (6 bases). In germline, CDR1 is SQVTM, CDR2 ANQGSEA. Trimming left V 6 bases short and J 5 bases short, with 14 bases between. The CDR3 is 12 residues long. The CDR3 loop reads CSVAEGWDEQYF. DNA for the CDR3: TGCAGCGTGGCGGAGGGATGGGACGAGCAGTACTTC.

This sequence joins TRBV9 and TRBJ2-1; D uncertain. V was pared by 0 bases and J by 5 bases, with 6 bases between. Germline CDR1 is SGDLS and CDR2 is YYNGEE. The CDR3 extends over 13 amino acids. Here the CDR3 reads CASSVGTHNEQFF. CDR3 coding DNA: TGTGCCAGCAGCGTAGGGACCCACAATGAGCAGTTCTTC.

J is TRBJ1-3 and V is TRBV19; TRBD1 might be the D (5 bases). The germline V and J ends were trimmed by 4 bases and 2 bases, with 12 bases remaining between them. The CDR3 consists of 15 residues. Per the germline V gene, CDR1 is LNHDA and CDR2 is SQIVND (reference sequence). This CDR3 reads CASSTSGSAGNTIYF. The DNA of the CDR3 is TGTGCCAGTAGTACCTCAGGGTCCGCTGGAAACACCATATATTTT.

This chain connects TRBV5-4 to TRBJ2-1; a possible D gene is TRBD2 (5 bases). Per germline, CDR1 SGHNT and CDR2 YYREEE (reference sequence). V was clipped by 4 bases and J by 8 bases, with 13 bases between them. The CDR3 spans 13 residues. DNA for the CDR3: TGTGCCAGCAGCGATCAGGACTCGTATGAGCAGTTCTTC. It codes for CASSDQDSYEQFF.

The chain combines TRBV19 with TRBJ1-1, with 8 positions matching TRBD1. Germline V gene lookup returns CDR1 LNHDA and CDR2 SQIVND (reference sequence). Trimming removed 6 bases from V and 8 bases from J; junction bases left unmatched: 5. The length of the CDR3 is 12 residues. This chain's CDR3 is CASRLDRAEAFF. The CDR3 DNA sequence: TGTGCCAGTAGACTGGACAGGGCCGAAGCTTTCTTT. The complete variable domain, with remaining parts taken from reference TRBV19 and TRBJ1-1, reads DGGITQSPKYLFRKEGQNVTLSCEQNLNHDAMYWYRQDPGQGLRLIYYSQIVNDFQKGDIAEGYSVSREKKESFPLTVTSAQKNPTAFYLCASRLDRAEAFFGQGTRLTVV.

This clone appeared a single time. The chain recombines TRBV7-8 with TRBJ2-7; tentative D call: TRBD1 (5 bases). The CDR3 spans 13 residues. Trimming left V 5 bases short and J 10 bases short, with 18 bases between. Looked up from germline, CDR1 is SGHVS and CDR2 is FQNEAQ. The CDR3 loop is CASSAQRQGNQYV. Written as DNA, the CDR3 is TGTGCCAGCAGCGCGCAAAGGCAGGGAAATCAGTACGTC.

V is TRBV7-9 and J is TRBJ1-1; D might be TRBD1 (5 bases). The CDR3 runs 13 residues. Trimming removed 0 bases from V and 7 bases from J, with 9 bases in between. The V gene's germline CDR1 is SEHNR and CDR2 FQNEAQ (reference sequence). The CDR3: CASSLALGGEAFF. For the CDR3, the DNA is TGTGCCAGCAGCTTAGCGCTGGGGGGTGAAGCTTTCTTT.